This TCR beta chain was obtained from a study of OX40 agonist ivuxolimab in advanced cancers. The wider study: Eligibility rules accepted prior anti-PD-1, anti-PD-L1 or anti-CTLA-4 therapy, and 35% to 40% had some. The study, taken as a whole, reports: Relative to CD4+, CD8+ T cells held more expanded clones on average.

Profiling relied on immunoSEQ multiplex PCR, and the TCRdb table lists in-frame clones only, not all of them. The table lists 40,000 to 45,000 clones, 86% of them singletons. On this clone itself: Its antigen is undetermined.

Excluded were patients having autoimmune disease history or systemic immunosuppression. Sampling times: baseline, cycle 4 day 1, cycle 7 day 1. Deletions cut 3 bases from V and 8 bases from J, with 26 bases between. This CDR3 is 18 amino acids long. The germline gives CDR1 SGDLS, CDR2 YYNGEE. The chain recombines TRBV9 with TRBJ2-2; a weak D match, TRBD2 (6 bases). Specimen: CD4+ or CD8+ T cells sorted from blood, collected in a trial of the OX40 agonist ivuxolimab. The clonotype was recovered from an adult with an advanced solid tumor such as melanoma, head and neck, liver or kidney cancer. The CDR3 DNA reads as TGTGCCAGCAGCGCCCCGCGGCGGGGCACCCTCAATGGAGGGGAGCTGTTTTTT. Amino acids: CASSAPRRGTLNGGELFF. The full variable domain, in which reference TRBV9 and TRBJ2-2 provide the parts outside the CDR3, is DSGVTQTPKHLITATGQRVTLRCSPRSGDLSVYWYQQSLDQGLQFLIQYYNGEERAKGNILERFSAQQFPDLHSELNLSSLELGDSALYFCASSAPRRGTLNGGELFFGEGSRLTVL.